This TCR beta chain originates from a study of blood T cell repertoires in COVID-19. Across the study: The United States, Italy and Spain were the sources of the acute and convalescent COVID-19 samples. The analysed material was cDNA or gDNA that came from T cells, B-cell-depleted T cells, or PBMCs.

Per the authors' pipeline: Amplified reference gene primers provided the basis for estimating nucleated cell counts. The repertoire was sequenced with immunoSEQ multiplex PCR; TCRdb's copy has only in-frame clones and lacks some. The V and J calls and clone size are taken from that table; D and trimming were inferred from the DNA. The data contain roughly 230,000 clones, around 80% of them singletons. There are a few counts of this clone. CDR3 size: 14 residues. V was clipped by 4 bases and J by 8 bases; unmatched bases: 9. CDR1 is SGHRS, CDR2 YFSETQ, per germline. The chain recombines TRBV5-1 with TRBJ1-1; 9 bases fit TRBD1. The sequence was obtained from a man aged 35-49 years with active or convalescent COVID-19. The specimen sequenced was peripheral blood. CDR3 loop: CASSPGTGRLEAFF. The CDR3 region has the DNA TGCGCCAGCAGCCCCGGGACAGGGCGACTAGAAGCTTTCTTT.